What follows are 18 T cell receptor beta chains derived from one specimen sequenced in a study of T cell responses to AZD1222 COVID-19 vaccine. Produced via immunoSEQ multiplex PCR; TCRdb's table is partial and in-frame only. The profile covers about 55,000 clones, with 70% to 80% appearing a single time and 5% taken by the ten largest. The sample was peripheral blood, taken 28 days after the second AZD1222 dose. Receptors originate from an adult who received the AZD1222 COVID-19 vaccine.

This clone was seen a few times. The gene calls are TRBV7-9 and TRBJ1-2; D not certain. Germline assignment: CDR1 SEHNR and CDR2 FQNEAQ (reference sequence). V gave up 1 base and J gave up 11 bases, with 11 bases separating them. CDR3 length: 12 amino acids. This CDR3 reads CASSLEWHEYTF. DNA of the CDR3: TGTGCCAGCAGCTTAGAGTGGCATGAGTACACCTTC.

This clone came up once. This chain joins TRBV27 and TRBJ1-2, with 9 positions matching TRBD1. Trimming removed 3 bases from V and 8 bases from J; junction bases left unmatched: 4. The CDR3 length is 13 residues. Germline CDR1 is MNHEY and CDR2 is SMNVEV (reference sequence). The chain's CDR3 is CASSLDRGRGYTF. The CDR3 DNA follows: TGTGCCAGCAGTTTGGACAGGGGAAGAGGCTACACCTTC.

This CDR3 reads CASSPSGSQETQYF. In nucleotides, the CDR3 is TGTGCCAGCAGCCCCAGCGGGTCTCAAGAGACCCAGTACTTC. The rearrangement uses TRBV3-1 (or the pseudogene TRBV3-2) and TRBJ2-5; a possible D gene is TRBD2 (6 bases). Germline loops: CDR1 LGHDT, CDR2 YNNKEL (reference sequence). The CDR3 covers 14 residues. Trimming pared 4 bases from V and 2 bases from J, leaving 11 bases between.

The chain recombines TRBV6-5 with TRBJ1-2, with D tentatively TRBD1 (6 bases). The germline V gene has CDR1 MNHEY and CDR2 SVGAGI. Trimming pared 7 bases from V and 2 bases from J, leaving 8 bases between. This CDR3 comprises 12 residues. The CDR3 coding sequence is TGTGCCAGCACGGGGGCGAACTATGGCTACACCTTC. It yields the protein CASTGANYGYTF.

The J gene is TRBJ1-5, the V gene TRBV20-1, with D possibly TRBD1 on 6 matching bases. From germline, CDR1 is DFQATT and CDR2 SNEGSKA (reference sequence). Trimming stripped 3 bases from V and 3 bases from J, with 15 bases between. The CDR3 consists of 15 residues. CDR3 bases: TGCAGTGCTAGTAGGGGGGTTGATTCCAATCAGCCCCAGCATTTT. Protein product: CSASRGVDSNQPQHF.

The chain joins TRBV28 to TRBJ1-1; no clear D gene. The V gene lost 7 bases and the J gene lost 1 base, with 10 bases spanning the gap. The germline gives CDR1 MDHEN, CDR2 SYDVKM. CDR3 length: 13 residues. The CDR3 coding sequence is TGTGCCAGCAAAATTACAGAGAACACTGAAGCTTTCTTT. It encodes CASKITENTEAFF.

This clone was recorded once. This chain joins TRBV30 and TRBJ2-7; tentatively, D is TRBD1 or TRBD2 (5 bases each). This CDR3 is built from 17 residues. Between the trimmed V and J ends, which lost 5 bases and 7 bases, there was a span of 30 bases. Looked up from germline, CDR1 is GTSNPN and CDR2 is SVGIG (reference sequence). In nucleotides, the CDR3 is TGTGCCTGGGCGAACCTCGGGGCACGGACTGCCTCCGGGGAGCAGTACGTC. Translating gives CAWANLGARTASGEQYV.

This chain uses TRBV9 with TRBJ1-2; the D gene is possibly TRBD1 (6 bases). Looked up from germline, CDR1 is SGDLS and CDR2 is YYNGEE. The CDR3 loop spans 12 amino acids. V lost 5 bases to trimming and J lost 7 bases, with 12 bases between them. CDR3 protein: CASSTGSVGYTF. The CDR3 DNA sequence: TGTGCCAGCAGTACAGGGTCGGTTGGCTACACCTTC.

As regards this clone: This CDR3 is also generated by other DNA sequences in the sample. The DNA for the CDR3 is TGCGCCAGCAGCTTATTAGCGGGGGGGCCGGGAGCCAAAAACATTCAGTACTTC. It codes for CASSLLAGGPGAKNIQYF. V gene TRBV5-1 combines with J gene TRBJ2-4, with 11 bases fitting TRBD2. The length of the CDR3 is 18 residues. J gave up 0 bases and V 2 bases, and 7 bases lay outside the gene matches. The germline V gene encodes CDR1 SGHRS and CDR2 YFSETQ.

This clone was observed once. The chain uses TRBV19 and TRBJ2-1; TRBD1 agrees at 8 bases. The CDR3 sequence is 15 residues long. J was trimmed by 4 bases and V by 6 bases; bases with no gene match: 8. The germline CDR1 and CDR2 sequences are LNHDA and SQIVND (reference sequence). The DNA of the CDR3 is TGTGCCAGTAGGCCGGGACAGGCGTTATACAATGAGCAGTTCTTC. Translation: CASRPGQALYNEQFF.

CDR3 DNA: TGCGCCAGCAGCCCGGGACTAATAACCGGGGAGCTGTTTTTT. The encoded protein is CASSPGLITGELFF. The chain carries TRBV4-1 and TRBJ2-2, with 7 bases matching TRBD2. V lost 4 bases, J lost 5 bases, and 4 bases stayed unmatched. The CDR3 covers 14 residues. Germline V gives CDR1 MGHRA, CDR2 YSYEKL.

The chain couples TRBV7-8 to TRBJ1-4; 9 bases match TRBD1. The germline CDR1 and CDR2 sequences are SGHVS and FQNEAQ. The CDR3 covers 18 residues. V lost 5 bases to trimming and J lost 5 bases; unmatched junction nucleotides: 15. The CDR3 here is CASSLNPGQGIENEKLFF. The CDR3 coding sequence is TGTGCCAGCAGCCTTAATCCGGGACAGGGTATCGAGAATGAAAAACTGTTTTTT.

CDR3 bases: TGTGCCAGCAGCTTAGATCAGGGATGGGAGACCCAGTACTTC. Translation gives CASSLDQGWETQYF. The rearrangement uses TRBV11-2 and TRBJ2-5; D perhaps matches TRBD1 (5 bases). This CDR3 is built from 14 residues. The V gene's germline CDR1 is SGHAT and CDR2 FQNNGV. Trimming left V 0 bases short and J 5 bases short, with 10 bases between.

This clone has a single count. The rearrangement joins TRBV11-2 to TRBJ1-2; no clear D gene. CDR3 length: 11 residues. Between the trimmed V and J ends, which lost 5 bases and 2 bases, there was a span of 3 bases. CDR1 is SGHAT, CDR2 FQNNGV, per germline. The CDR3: CASSQNYGYTF. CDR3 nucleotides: TGTGCCAGCAGCCAGAACTATGGCTACACCTTC.

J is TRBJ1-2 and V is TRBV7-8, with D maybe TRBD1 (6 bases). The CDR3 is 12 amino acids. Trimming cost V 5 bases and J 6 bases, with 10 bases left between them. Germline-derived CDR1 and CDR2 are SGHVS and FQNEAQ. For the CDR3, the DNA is TGTGCCAGCAGCCCGCAGGGGAATGGCTACACCTTC. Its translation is CASSPQGNGYTF. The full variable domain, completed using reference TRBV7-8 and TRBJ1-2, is GAGVSQSPRYKVAKRGQDVALRCDPISGHVSLFWYQQALGQGPEFLTYFQNEAQLDKSGLPSDRFFAERPEGSVSTLKIQRTQQEDSAVYLCASSPQGNGYTFGSGTRLTVV.

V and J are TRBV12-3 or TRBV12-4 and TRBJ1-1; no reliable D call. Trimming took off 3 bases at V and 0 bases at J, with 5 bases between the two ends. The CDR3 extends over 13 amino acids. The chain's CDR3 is CASSLQVNTEAFF. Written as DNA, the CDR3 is TGTGCCAGCAGTTTGCAGGTGAACACTGAAGCTTTCTTT.

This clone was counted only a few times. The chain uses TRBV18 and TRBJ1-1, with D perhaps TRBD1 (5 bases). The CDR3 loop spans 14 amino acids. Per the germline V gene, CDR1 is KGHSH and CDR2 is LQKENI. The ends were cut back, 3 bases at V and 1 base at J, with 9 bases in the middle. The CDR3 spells CASSPRTKNTEAFF. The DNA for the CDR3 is TGTGCCAGCTCACCTAGGACAAAGAACACTGAAGCTTTCTTT.

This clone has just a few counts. As DNA, the CDR3 is TGTGCCAGCAACGGAGGGCCCACTTTTAACTATGGCTACACCTTC. Encoded protein: CASNGGPTFNYGYTF. The rearrangement uses TRBV28 and TRBJ1-2; D is undetermined. Between the trimmed V and J ends, which lost 7 bases and 1 base, there was a span of 16 bases. The CDR3 runs to 15 residues. CDR1 MDHEN and CDR2 SYDVKM come from the germline V gene.